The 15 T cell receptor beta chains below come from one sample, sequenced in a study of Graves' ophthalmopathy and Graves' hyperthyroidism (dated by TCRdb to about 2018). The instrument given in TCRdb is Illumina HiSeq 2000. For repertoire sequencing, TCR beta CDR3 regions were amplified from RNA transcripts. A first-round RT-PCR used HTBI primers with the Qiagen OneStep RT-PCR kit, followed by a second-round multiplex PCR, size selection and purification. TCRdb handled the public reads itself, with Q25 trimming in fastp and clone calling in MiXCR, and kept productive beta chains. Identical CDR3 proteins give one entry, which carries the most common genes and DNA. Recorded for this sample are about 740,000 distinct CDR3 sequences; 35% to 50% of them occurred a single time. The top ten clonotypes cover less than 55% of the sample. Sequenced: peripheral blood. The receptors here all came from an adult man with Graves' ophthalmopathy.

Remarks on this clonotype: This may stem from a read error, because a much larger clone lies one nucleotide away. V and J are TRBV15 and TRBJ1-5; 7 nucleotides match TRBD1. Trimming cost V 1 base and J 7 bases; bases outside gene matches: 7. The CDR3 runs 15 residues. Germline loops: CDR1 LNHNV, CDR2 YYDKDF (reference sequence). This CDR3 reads CATSRVRIGGQPQHF. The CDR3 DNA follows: TGTGCCACCAGCAGAGTAAGGATAGGGGGCCAGCCCCAGCATTTT.

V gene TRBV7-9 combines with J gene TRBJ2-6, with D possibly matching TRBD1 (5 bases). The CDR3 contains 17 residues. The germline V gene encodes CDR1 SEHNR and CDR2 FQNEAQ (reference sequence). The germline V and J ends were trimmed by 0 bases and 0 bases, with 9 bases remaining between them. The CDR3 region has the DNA TGTGCCAGCAGCTTAGCGCTGGGGCGCTCTGGGGCCAACGTCCTGACTTTC. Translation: CASSLALGRSGANVLTF.

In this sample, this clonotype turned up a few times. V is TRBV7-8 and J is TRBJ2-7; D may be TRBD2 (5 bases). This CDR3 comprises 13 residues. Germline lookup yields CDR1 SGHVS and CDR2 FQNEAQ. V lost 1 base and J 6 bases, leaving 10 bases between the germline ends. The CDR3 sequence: CASSLGLASEQYF. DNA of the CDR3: TGTGCCAGCAGCTTAGGTCTAGCCTCCGAGCAGTACTTC.

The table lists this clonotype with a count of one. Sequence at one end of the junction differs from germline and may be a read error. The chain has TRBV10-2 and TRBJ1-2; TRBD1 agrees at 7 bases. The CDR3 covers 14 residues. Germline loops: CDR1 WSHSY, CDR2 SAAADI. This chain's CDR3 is CASSARDRNGGYTF. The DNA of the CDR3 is TGTGCCAGCAGTGCCCGGGACAGAAACGGGGGCTACACCTTC.

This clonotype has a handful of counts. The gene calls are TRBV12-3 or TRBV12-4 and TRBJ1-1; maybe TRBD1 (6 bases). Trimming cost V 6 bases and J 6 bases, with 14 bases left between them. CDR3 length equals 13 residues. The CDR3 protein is CASRSGVTAEAFF. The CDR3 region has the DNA TGTGCCAGCAGATCAGGGGTGACGGCTGAAGCTTTCTTT.

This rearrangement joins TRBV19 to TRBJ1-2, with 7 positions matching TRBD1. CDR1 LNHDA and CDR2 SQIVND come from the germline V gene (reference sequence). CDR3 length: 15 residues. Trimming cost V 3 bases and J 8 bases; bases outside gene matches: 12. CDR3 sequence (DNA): TGTGCCAGTAGTATGGGACAGACGAAGAGGTGGGGCTACACCTTC. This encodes CASSMGQTKRWGYTF.

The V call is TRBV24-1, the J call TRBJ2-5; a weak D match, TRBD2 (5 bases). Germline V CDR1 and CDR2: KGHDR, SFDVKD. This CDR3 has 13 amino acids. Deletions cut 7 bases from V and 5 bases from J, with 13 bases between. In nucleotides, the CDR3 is TGTGCCACCAGCTTAAGCGGCAGGGAGACCCAGTACTTC. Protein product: CATSLSGRETQYF.

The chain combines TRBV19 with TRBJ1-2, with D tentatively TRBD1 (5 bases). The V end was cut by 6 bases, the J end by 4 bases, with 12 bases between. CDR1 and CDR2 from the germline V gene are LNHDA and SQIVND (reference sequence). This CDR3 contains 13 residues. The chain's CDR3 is CASSKDGTYGYTF. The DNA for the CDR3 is TGTGCCAGTAGCAAAGACGGGACCTATGGCTACACCTTC.

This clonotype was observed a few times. The CDR3 DNA reads as TGCGCCAGCAGCCCTCAGGGGAAAAAGGAGACCCAGTACTTC. Encoded protein: CASSPQGKKETQYF. This sequence joins TRBV4-1 and TRBJ2-5; a possible D gene is TRBD1 (6 bases). The CDR3 runs to 14 residues. From germline, CDR1 is MGHRA and CDR2 YSYEKL. With 4 bases removed from V and 5 bases from J, the gap between germline ends came to 14 bases.

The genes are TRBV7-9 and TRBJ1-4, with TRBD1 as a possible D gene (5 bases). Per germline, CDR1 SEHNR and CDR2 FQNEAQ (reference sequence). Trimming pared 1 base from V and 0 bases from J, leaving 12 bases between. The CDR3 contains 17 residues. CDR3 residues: CASSLVAGPATNEKLFF. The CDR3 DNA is TGTGCCAGCAGCTTAGTGGCAGGGCCTGCAACTAATGAAAAACTGTTTTTT.

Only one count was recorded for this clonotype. Written as DNA, the CDR3 is TGTGCCAGCAGTGAACGAGGGAGGATGAGGGATGAGCAGTACTTC. Protein sequence: CASSERGRMRDEQYF. The chain links TRBV2 to TRBJ2-7; TRBD2 is a possible D gene (6 bases). Trimming pared 2 bases from V and 7 bases from J, leaving 18 bases between. The CDR3 is 15 residues long. Germline CDR1 is SNHLY and CDR2 is FYNNEI.

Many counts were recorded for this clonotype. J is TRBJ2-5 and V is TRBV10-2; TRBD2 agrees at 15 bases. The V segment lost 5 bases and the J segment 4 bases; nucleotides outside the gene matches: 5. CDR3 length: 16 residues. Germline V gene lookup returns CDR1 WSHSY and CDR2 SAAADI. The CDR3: CASSWTSGRAGETQYF. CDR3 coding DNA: TGCGCCAGCAGTTGGACTAGCGGGAGGGCCGGAGAGACCCAGTACTTC.

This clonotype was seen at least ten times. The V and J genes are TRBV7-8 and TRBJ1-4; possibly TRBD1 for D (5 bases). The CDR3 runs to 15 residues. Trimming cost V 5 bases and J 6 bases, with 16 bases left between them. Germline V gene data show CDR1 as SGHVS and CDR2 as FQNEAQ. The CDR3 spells CASSPLMGRDEKLFF. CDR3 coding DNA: TGTGCCAGCAGCCCTTTGATGGGGCGGGATGAAAAACTGTTTTTT. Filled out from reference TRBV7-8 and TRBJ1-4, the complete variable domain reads GAGVSQSPRYKVAKRGQDVALRCDPISGHVSLFWYQQALGQGPEFLTYFQNEAQLDKSGLPSDRFFAERPEGSVSTLKIQRTQQEDSAVYLCASSPLMGRDEKLFFGSGTQLSVL.

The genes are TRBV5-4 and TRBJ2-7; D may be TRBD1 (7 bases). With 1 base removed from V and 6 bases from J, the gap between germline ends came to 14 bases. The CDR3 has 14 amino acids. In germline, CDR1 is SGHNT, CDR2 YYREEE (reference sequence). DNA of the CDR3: TGTGCCAGCAGCTTGAATGGGCAGGGGGGCGAGCAGTACTTC. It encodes CASSLNGQGGEQYF.

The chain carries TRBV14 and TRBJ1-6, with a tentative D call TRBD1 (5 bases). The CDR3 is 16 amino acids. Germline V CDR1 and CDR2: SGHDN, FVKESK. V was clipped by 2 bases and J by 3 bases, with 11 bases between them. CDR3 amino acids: CASSQRRGLYNSPLHF. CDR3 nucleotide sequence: TGTGCCAGCAGCCAACGTCGGGGACTCTATAATTCACCCCTCCACTTT.